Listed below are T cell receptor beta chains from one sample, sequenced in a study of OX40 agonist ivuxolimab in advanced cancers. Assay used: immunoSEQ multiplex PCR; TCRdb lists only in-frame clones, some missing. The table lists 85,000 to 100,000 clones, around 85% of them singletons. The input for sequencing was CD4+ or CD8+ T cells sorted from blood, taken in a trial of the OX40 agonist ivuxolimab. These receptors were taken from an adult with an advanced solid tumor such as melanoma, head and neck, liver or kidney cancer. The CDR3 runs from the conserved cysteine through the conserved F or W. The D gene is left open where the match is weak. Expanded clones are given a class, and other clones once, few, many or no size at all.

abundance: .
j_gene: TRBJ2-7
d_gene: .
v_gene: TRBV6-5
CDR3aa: CASSYSIQGIYEQYF
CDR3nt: TGTGCCAGCAGTTACTCGATACAGGGAATCTACGAGCAGTACTTC

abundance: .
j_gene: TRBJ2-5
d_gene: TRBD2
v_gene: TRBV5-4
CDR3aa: CASSAGLAGGQETQYF
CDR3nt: TGTGCCAGCAGCGCCGGACTAGCGGGGGGCCAAGAGACCCAGTACTTC

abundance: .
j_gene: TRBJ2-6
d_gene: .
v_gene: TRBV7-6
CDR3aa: CASSGPFSQSRANVLTF
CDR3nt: TGTGCCAGCAGCGGCCCCTTCTCACAAAGTCGGGCCAACGTCCTGACTTTC

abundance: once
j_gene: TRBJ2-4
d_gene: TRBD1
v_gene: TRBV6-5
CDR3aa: CASSSQGAVAKNIQYF
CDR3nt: TGTGCCAGCAGTTCACAGGGGGCCGTGGCCAAAAACATTCAGTACTTC

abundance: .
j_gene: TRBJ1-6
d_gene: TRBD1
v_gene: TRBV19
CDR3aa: CASRQGGSDSPLHF
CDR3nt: TGTGCCAGTAGGCAGGGGGGTAGTGATTCACCCCTCCACTTT

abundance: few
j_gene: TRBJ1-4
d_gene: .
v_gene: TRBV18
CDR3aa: CASRPQTTNEKLFF
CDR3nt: TGTGCCAGCCGCCCACAGACAACTAATGAAAAACTGTTTTTT

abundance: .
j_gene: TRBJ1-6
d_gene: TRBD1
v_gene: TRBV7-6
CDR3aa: CASSLEVDREGSPLHF
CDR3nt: TGTGCCAGCAGCTTAGAAGTCGACAGGGAGGGTTCACCCCTCCACTTT

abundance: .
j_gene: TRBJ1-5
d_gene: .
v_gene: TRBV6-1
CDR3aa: CASSRGVMDGQPQHF
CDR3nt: TGTGCCAGCAGTCGAGGGGTGATGGATGGTCAGCCCCAGCATTTT

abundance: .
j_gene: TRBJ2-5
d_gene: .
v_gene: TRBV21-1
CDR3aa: CTSSKARGLETQYF
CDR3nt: TGTACCAGCAGCAAAGCGCGCGGACTAGAGACCCAGTACTTC

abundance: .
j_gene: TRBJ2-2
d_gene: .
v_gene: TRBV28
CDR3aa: CATKTGTNTGELFF
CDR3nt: TGTGCCACTAAAACAGGGACCAACACCGGGGAGCTGTTTTTT

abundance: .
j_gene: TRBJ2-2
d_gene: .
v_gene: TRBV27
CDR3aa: CASRPRGAAILTGELFF
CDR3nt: TGTGCCAGCAGGCCTCGGGGGGCAGCTATATTGACCGGGGAGCTGTTTTTT

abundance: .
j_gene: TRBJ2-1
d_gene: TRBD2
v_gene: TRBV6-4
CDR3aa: CASSVLAGTYNEQFF
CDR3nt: TGTGCCAGCAGTGTGCTAGCGGGGACCTACAATGAGCAGTTCTTC

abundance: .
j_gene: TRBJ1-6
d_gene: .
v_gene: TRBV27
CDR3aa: CASRAGLDSPLHF
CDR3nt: TGTGCCAGCAGGGCAGGGTTGGATTCACCCCTCCACTTT

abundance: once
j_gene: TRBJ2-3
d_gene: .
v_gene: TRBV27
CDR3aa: CASSPASTDTQYF
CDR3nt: TGTGCCAGCAGCCCAGCTAGCACAGATACGCAGTATTTT

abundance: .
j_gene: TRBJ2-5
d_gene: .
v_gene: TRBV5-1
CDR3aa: CASSFSSPLQETQYF
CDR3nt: TGCGCCAGCAGCTTCTCTAGCCCTCTTCAAGAGACCCAGTACTTC

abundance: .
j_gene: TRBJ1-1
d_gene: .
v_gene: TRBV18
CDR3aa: CASSPGIVNTEAFF
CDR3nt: TGTGCCAGCTCACCAGGGATTGTGAACACTGAAGCTTTCTTT

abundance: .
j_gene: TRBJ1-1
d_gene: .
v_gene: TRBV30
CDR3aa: CAWSLKLGTEAFF
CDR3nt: TGTGCCTGGAGTTTAAAGTTGGGCACTGAAGCTTTCTTT

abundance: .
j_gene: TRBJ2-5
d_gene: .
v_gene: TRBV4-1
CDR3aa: CASSQDKWAEFGTQYF
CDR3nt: TGCGCCAGCAGCCAAGATAAATGGGCAGAGTTTGGGACCCAGTACTTC

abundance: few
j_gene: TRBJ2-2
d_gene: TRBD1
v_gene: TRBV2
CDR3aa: CASGDRPTGELFF
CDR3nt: TGTGCCAGCGGGGACAGACCCACCGGGGAGCTGTTTTTT

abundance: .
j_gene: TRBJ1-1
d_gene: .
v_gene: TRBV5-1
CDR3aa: CASSPGVSGPEAFF
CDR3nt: TGCGCCAGCAGCCCGGGGGTCAGCGGTCCTGAAGCTTTCTTT

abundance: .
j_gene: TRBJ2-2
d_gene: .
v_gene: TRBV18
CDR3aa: CATEPRGASDTGELFF
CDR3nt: TGTGCCACCGAACCCAGGGGTGCATCGGACACCGGGGAGCTGTTTTTT

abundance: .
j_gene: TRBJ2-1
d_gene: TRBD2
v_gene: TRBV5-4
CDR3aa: CASSTGLAGGTYNEQFF
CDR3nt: TGTGCCAGCAGCACGGGACTAGCGGGGGGGACGTACAATGAGCAGTTCTTC

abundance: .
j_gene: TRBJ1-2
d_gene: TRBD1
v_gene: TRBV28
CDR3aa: CASSVTGTVGYGYTF
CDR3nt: TGTGCCAGCAGTGTGACCGGGACAGTAGGTTATGGCTACACCTTC

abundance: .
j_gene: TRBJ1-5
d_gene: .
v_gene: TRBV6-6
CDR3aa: CASTLAGTLYQPQHF
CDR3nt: TGTGCCAGCACTCTGGCGGGGACGCTATATCAGCCCCAGCATTTT

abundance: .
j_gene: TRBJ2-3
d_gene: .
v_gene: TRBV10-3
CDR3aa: CAISESSTDTQYF
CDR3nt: TGTGCCATCAGTGAGTCAAGCACAGATACGCAGTATTTT

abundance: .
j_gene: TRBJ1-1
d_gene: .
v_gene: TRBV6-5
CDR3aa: CASSYSRQPKEAFF
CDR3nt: TGTGCCAGCAGTTACTCCCGACAGCCTAAAGAGGCTTTCTTT

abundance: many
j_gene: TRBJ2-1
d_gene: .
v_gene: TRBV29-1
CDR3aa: CSVVPYNEQFF
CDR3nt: TGCAGCGTTGTACCCTACAATGAGCAGTTCTTC

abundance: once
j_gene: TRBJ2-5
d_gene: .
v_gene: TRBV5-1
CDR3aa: CASSFHSQETQYF
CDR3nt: TGCGCCAGCAGCTTTCACAGTCAAGAGACCCAGTACTTC

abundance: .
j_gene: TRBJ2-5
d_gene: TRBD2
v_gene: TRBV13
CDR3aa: CASSSESPTETGGAETQYF
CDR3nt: TGTGCCAGCAGCTCAGAAAGCCCGACTGAGACCGGGGGGGCGGAGACCCAGTACTTC

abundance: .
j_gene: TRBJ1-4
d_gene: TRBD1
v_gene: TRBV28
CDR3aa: CATLQGEGEKLFF
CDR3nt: TGTGCCACCTTACAGGGGGAGGGTGAAAAACTGTTTTTT

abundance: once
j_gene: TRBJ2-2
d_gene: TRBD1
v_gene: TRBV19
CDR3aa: CASSNYRDRGRTGELFF
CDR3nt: TGTGCCAGTAGTAATTACCGGGACAGGGGGCGGACCGGGGAGCTGTTTTTT

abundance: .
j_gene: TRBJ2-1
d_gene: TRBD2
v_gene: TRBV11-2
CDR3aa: CASSLGLAAINNEQFF
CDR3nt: TGTGCCAGCAGCTTAGGGCTAGCGGCCATTAACAATGAGCAGTTCTTC

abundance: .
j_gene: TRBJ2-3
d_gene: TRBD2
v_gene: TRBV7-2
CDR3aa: CASSSSGRGDTQYF
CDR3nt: TGTGCCAGCAGCTCTAGCGGGAGAGGTGATACGCAGTATTTT